The rows below give T cell receptor beta chains drawn from one sample of a study of beta chain features in type 1 diabetes. Clones were read by immunoSEQ multiplex PCR, and TCRdb kept only the in-frame ones, dropping some. This sample yields approximately 150,000 clones, of which less than 10% are seen a single time; 0.55% to 0.75% belongs to the top ten. Source material: central memory CD4+ T cells from blood. These receptor sequences come from a woman aged 35 to 49 in good health. CDR3s include the opening cysteine and the closing phenylalanine or tryptophan. D genes are given only for firm matches. Only some rows state a clone size, as once, few, many or a class for expanded clones.

NA TRBJ2-2 NA TRBV27 TGTGCCAGCAGTGATAGACAGTACGGGGAGCTGTTTTTT CASSDRQYGELFF
TRBD1 TRBJ1-4 NA TRBV23-1 TGCGCCAGCAGTCACCATAGATCGGGACAGGGTCATGAAAAACTGTTTTTT CASSHHRSGQGHEKLFF
TRBD1 TRBJ1-2 NA TRBV5-5 TGTGCCAGCAGCTACCAGCAGGGGGACTATGGCTACACCTTC CASSYQQGDYGYTF
NA TRBJ1-5 NA TRBV30 TGTGCCTGGAGTGTAGTGACAGGAGAAGATCATAGCAATCAGCCCCAGCATTTT CAWSVVTGEDHSNQPQHF
TRBD2 TRBJ2-3 few TRBV13 TGTGCCAGCAGCTCCCGCGGGGGGGCCACAGATACGCAGTATTTT CASSSRGGATDTQYF
NA TRBJ1-2 NA TRBV6-5 TGTGCCAGCAGTCGCGAGTATGAGGGCTATGGCTACACCTTC CASSREYEGYGYTF
TRBD1 TRBJ2-7 few TRBV11-2 TGTGCCAGCAGCTTGAGGGGGCGTGTGAGCGGAGGACCAACCTACGAGCAGTACTTC CASSLRGRVSGGPTYEQYF
NA TRBJ2-7 many TRBV7-6 TGTGCCAGCAGCTTAGCCAGCTCCTACGAGCAGTACTTC CASSLASSYEQYF
TRBD1 TRBJ1-6 NA TRBV5-1 TGCGCCAGCAGCTTGGGGGACAGGGGGTCACCCCTCCACTTT CASSLGDRGSPLHF
TRBD2 TRBJ2-5 NA TRBV10-3 TGTGCCATCAGAACGACTAGCGGGGGACAAGAGACCCAGTACTTC CAIRTTSGGQETQYF
NA TRBJ1-1 few TRBV5-6 TGTGCCAGCACCCCGGGCAAATGGGGGGCTGAAGCTTTCTTT CASTPGKWGAEAFF
NA TRBJ2-7 NA TRBV28 TGTGCCAGCAGTTTAGGCGGATACGAGCAGTACTTC CASSLGGYEQYF
NA TRBJ2-5 many TRBV7-9 TGTGCCAGCAGTGACCTAGGGACCCAGTACTTC CASSDLGTQYF
TRBD1 TRBJ2-7 NA TRBV19 TGTGCCAGTAGTATTCAGACAGGGGGCTACGAGCAGTACTTC CASSIQTGGYEQYF
TRBD1 TRBJ1-3 NA TRBV5-1 TGCGCCAGCAGAGACAGGGGCTCTGGAAACACCATATATTTT CASRDRGSGNTIYF
NA TRBJ2-4 many TRBV7-9 TGTGCCAGCAGCCCAACGGGGGTCGGGTACTTC CASSPTGVGYF
TRBD1 TRBJ2-7 many TRBV6-5 TGTGCCAGCAGTTCCGACAGGGGCCGAGGGCAGTACTTC CASSSDRGRGQYF
NA TRBJ1-6 few TRBV18 TGTGCCAGCTCGCGGAAACAAACCGGGAATTCACCCCTCCACTTT CASSRKQTGNSPLHF
TRBD1 TRBJ2-7 NA TRBV5-1 TGCGCCAGCAGCACCACCACAGGGGTGAACGAGCAGTACTTC CASSTTTGVNEQYF
NA TRBJ2-5 NA TRBV20-1 TGCAGTGCTACTCCTCAAGAGACCCAGTACTTC CSATPQETQYF
NA TRBJ1-1 few TRBV11-2 TGTGCCAGCAGCTTAGAAGGGGCGAGCACTGAAGCTTTCTTT CASSLEGASTEAFF
TRBD2 TRBJ2-3 few TRBV11-2 TGTGCCAGCAGCTTTAGCGGGGGATATACAGATACGCAGTATTTT CASSFSGGYTDTQYF
NA TRBJ2-2 NA TRBV5-6 TGTGCCAGCAGCTTGGGGGAGACACCACACACCGGGGAGCTGTTTTTT CASSLGETPHTGELFF
NA TRBJ2-7 NA TRBV18 TGTGCCAGCTCACCGGCGATCGGAGGTTACGAGCAGTACTTC CASSPAIGGYEQYF
TRBD2 TRBJ2-3 NA TRBV6-6 TGTGCCAGCAGTTATCCCTCGACTAGCGGGGGGGGTACGCAGTATTTT CASSYPSTSGGGTQYF
NA TRBJ2-3 few TRBV21-1 TGTGCCAGCAGCAAATGGAGTCTGCGGGACAGGACTTTGGGAGATACGCAGTATTTT CASSKWSLRDRTLGDTQYF
TRBD1 TRBJ1-1 NA TRBV5-5 TGTGCCAGCAGAGAGACAGGGAAGTGGAACACTGAAGCTTTCTTT CASRETGKWNTEAFF
TRBD1 TRBJ2-5 many TRBV7-8 TGTGCCAGCAGCTTGGCCACGGGACAGACGCAAGAGACCCAGTACTTC CASSLATGQTQETQYF
NA TRBJ1-2 few TRBV27 TGTGCCAGCAGTTTATCACAGGGACACTATGGCTACACCTTC CASSLSQGHYGYTF
NA TRBJ2-3 NA TRBV7-8 TGTGCCAGCAGCTTACTCGGGGGTTCCACAGATACGCAGTATTTT CASSLLGGSTDTQYF
NA TRBJ2-3 NA TRBV7-8 TGTGCCAGCAGCTTAGAGGATGAGGCGCAGTATTTT CASSLEDEAQYF
NA TRBJ2-3 few TRBV29-1 TGCAGCGTTGAAATAATACGGGGATCTCCAGATACGCAGTATTTT CSVEIIRGSPDTQYF
NA TRBJ1-2 NA TRBV18 TGTGCCAGCTCACCACCGACGACAGGAAGCCATGGCTACACCTTC CASSPPTTGSHGYTF
TRBD2 TRBJ2-5 few TRBV6-5 TGTGCCAGCAGTACGACTAGCGGGGGGGCAGAGACCCAGTACTTC CASSTTSGGAETQYF
NA TRBJ1-5 few TRBV2 TGTGCCAGCAGTGATAGCCTTGTCCGGCCCCAGCATTTT CASSDSLVRPQHF
NA TRBJ1-2 NA TRBV2 TGTGCCAGCACGGCAGAGGGGGTAGCTAACTATGGCTACACCTTC CASTAEGVANYGYTF
NA TRBJ1-2 NA TRBV7-6 TGTGCCAGCAGCTTAGACCCAGGGTCTTATGGCTACACCTTC CASSLDPGSYGYTF
TRBD1 TRBJ2-3 NA TRBV6-5 TGTGCCAGCAGTTACTCGGACAGGCTTAGCACAGATACGCAGTATTTT CASSYSDRLSTDTQYF
NA TRBJ2-7 few TRBV29-1 TGCAGCGTTGGAGAGGGAGGACCCCCCTACGAGCAGTACTTC CSVGEGGPPYEQYF